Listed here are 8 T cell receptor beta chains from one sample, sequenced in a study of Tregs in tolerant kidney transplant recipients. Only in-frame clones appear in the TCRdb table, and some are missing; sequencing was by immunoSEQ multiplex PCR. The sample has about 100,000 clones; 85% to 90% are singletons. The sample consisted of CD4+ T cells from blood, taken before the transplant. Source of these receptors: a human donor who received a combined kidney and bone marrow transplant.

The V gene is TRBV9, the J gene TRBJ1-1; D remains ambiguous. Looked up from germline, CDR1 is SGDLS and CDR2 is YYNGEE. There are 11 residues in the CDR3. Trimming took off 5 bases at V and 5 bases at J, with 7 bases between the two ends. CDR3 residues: CASRAGTEAFF. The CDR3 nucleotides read TGTGCCAGCAGAGCCGGGACTGAAGCTTTCTTT.

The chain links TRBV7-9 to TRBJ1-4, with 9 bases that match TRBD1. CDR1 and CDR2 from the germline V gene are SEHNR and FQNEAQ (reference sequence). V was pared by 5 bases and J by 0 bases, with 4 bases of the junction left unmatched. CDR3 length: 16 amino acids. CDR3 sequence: CASSMGQGPTNEKLFF. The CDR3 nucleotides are TGTGCCAGCAGCATGGGACAGGGTCCAACTAATGAAAAACTGTTTTTT.

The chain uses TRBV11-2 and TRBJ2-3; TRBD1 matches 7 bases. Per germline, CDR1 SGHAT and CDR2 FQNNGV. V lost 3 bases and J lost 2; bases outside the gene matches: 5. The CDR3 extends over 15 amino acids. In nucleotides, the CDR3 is TGTGCCAGCAGCTTGGGGGACAGTTACACAGATACGCAGTATTTT. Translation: CASSLGDSYTDTQYF.

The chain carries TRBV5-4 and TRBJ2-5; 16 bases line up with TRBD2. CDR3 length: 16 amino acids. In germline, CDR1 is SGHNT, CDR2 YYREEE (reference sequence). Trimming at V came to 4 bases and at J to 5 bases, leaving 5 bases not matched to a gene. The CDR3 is CASSPGLAGGFETQYF. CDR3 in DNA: TGTGCCAGCAGCCCGGGACTAGCGGGGGGGTTTGAGACCCAGTACTTC.

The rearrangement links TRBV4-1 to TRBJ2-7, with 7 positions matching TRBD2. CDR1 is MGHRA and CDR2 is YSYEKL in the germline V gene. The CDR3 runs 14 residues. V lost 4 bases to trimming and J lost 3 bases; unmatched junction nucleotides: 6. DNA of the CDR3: TGCGCCAGCAGCCGGGGGGGGGTAAGCTACGAGCAGTACTTC. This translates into CASSRGGVSYEQYF.

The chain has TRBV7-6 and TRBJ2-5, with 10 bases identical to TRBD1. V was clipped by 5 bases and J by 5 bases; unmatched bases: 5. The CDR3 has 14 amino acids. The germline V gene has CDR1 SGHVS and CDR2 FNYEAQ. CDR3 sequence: CASSPGQGRETQYF. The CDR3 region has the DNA TGTGCCAGCAGCCCGGGACAGGGGCGGGAGACCCAGTACTTC.

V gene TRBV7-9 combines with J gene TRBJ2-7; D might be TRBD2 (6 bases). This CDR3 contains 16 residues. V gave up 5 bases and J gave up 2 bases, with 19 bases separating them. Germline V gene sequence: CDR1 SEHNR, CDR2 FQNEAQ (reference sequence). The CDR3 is CASSTKPGRRAYEQYF. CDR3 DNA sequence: TGTGCCAGCAGCACCAAACCAGGGAGGAGAGCCTACGAGCAGTACTTC.

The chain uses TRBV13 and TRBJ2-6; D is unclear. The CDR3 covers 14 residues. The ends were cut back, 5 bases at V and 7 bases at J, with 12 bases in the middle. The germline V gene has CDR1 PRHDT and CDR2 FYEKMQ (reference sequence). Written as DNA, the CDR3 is TGTGCCAGCAGCCTCCTCCGCAGAGCCAACGTCCTGACTTTC. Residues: CASSLLRRANVLTF. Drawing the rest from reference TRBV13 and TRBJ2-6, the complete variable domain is AAGVIQSPRHLIKEKRETATLKCYPIPRHDTVYWYQQGPGQDPQFLISFYEKMQSDKGSIPDRFSAQQFSDYHSELNMSSLELGDSALYFCASSLLRRANVLTFGAGSRLTVL.